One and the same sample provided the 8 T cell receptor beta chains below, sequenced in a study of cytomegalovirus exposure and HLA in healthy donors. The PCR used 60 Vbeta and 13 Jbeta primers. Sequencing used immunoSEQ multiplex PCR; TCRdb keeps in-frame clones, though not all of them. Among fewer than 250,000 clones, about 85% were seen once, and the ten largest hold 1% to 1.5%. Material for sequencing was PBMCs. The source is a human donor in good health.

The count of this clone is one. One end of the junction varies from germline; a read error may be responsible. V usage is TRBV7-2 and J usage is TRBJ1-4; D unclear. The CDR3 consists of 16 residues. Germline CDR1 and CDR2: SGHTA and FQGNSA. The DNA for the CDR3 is TGTGCCGGCAGCTTAGGGCGGGCAGCAACTAATGAAAAACTGTTTTTT. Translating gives CAGSLGRAATNEKLFF.

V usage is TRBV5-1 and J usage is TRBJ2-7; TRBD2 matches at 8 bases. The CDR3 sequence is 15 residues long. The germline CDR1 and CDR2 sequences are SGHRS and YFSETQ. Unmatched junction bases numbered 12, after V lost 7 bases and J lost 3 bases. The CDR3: CASGQRPAGDYEQYF. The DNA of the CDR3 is TGCGCCAGCGGCCAGAGGCCAGCGGGAGACTACGAGCAGTACTTC.

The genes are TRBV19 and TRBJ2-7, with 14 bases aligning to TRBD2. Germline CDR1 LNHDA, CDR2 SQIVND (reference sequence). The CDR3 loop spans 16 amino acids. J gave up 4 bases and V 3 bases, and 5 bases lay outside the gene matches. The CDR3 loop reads CASSMGTSGSGYEQYF. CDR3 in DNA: TGTGCCAGTAGTATGGGGACTAGCGGGAGTGGATACGAGCAGTACTTC.

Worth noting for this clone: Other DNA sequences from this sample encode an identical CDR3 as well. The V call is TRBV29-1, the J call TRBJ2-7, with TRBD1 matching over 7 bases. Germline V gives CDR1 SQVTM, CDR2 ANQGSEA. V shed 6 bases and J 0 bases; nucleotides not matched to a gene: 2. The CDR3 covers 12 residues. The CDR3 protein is CSVAGGSYEQYF. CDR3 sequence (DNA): TGCAGCGTCGCAGGGGGCTCCTACGAGCAGTACTTC.

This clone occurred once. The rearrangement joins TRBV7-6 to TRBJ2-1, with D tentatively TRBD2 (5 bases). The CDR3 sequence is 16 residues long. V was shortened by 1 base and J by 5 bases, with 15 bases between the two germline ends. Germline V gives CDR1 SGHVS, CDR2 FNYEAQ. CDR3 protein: CASSLGFGGRHNEQFF. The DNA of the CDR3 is TGTGCCAGCAGCTTAGGATTTGGCGGGCGGCACAATGAGCAGTTCTTC.

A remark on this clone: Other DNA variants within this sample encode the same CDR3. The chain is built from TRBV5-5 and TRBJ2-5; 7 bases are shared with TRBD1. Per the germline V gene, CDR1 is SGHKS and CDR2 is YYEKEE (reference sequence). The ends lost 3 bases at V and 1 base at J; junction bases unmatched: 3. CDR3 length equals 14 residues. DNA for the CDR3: TGTGCCAGCAGCTCGAGACAGGGCCAAGAGACCCAGTACTTC. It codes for CASSSRQGQETQYF.

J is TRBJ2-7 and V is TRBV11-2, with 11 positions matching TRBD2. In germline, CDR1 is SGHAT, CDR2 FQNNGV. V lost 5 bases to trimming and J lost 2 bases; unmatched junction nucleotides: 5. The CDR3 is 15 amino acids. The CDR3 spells CASSTRLAGPYEQYF. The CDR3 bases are TGTGCCAGCAGCACGCGACTAGCGGGACCCTACGAGCAGTACTTC.

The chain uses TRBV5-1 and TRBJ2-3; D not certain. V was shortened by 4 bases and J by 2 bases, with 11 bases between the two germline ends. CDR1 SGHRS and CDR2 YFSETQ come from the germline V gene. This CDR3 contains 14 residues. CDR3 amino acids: CASSLHIVTDTQYF. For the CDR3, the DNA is TGCGCCAGCAGCCTGCATATAGTCACAGATACGCAGTATTTT.